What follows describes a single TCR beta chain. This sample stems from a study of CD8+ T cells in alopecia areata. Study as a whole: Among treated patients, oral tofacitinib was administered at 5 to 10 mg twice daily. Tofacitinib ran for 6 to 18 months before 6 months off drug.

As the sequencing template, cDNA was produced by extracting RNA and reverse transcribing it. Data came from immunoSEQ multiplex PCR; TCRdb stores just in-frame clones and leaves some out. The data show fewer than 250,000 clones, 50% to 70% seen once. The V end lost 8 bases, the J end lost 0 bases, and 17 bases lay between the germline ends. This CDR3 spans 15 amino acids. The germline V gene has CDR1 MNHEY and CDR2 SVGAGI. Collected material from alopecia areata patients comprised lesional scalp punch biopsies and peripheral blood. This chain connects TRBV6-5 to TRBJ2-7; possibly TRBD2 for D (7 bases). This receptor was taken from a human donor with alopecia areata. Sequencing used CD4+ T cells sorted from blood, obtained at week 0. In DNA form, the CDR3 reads TGTGCCAGCGGTGTTGGGGGGGCGCGCTCCTACGAGCAGTACTTC. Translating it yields CASGVGGARSYEQYF.